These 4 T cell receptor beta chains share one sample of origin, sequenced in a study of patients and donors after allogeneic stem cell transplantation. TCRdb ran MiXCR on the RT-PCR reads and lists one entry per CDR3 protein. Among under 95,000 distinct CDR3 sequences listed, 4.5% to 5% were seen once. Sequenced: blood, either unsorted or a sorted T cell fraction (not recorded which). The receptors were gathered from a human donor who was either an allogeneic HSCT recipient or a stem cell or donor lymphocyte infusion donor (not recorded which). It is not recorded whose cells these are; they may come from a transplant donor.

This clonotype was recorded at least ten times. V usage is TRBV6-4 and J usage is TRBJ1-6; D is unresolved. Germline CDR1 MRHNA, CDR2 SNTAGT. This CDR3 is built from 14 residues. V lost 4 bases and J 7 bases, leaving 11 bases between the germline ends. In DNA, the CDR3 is TGTGCCAGCAGTGTCTCCCCGGGGAATTCACCCCTCCACTTT. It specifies CASSVSPGNSPLHF.

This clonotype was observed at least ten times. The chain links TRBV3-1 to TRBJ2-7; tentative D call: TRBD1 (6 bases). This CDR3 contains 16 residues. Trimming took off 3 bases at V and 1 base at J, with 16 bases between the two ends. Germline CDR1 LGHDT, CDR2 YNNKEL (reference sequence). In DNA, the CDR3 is TGTGCCAGCAGCCAGGCGAACAGGGTCTTATCCTACGAGCAGTACTTC. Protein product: CASSQANRVLSYEQYF.

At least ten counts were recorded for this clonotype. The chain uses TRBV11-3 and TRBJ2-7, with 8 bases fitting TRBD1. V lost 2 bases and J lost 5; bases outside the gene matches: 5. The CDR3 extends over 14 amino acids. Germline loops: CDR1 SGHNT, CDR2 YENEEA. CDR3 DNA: TGTGCCAGCAGCTTATTTTGGACAGGGAACGAGCAGTACTTC. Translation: CASSLFWTGNEQYF.

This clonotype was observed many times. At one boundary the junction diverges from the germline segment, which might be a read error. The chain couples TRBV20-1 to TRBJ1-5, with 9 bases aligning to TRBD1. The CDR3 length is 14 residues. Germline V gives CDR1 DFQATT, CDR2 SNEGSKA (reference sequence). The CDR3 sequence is CSVKQGAGNQPQQF. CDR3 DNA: TGCAGTGTCAAACAGGGGGCTGGCAATCAGCCCCAGCAATTT.